A selection of T cell receptor delta chains follows, all from one sample in a study of Vδ1+ human thymocytes. TCRdb re-called clones from the multiplex PCR reads using CATT. This table has about 27,000 delta-chain clones, under 8.5% appearing once. Sequenced sample: Vdelta1+ gamma-delta thymocytes from the thymus. The receptors stem from a girl under three years old who had congenital heart surgery. Each CDR3 is given with its conserved first and last residue. A D gene is named only where the DNA matches it firmly. The listing skips clone size in some rows; elsewhere it reads once, few, many or a size class.

TRDV1	.	.	TRDJ1	CALGESPSYKGDTNSRRYTDKLIF	TGTGCTCTTGGGGAATCCCCTTCCTACAAGGGGGATACAAACTCTCGGCGGTACACCGATAAACTCATCTTT
TRDV1	.	few	TRDJ1	CALGVRGFLGIGGSFTDKLIF	TGTGCTCTTGGGGTGAGGGGCTTCCTAGGGATTGGGGGATCTTTCACCGATAAACTCATCTTT
TRDV1	.	few	TRDJ1	CALGVIDSRLIF	TGTGCTCTTGGGGTAATTGACAGCAGACTCATCTTT
TRDV1	.	.	TRDJ1	CALGEWLPGLDTDKLIF	TGTGCTCTTGGGGAATGGTTGCCTGGGCTTGACACCGATAAACTCATCTTT
TRDV1	TRDD3	.	TRDJ1	CALGGFQRTGGYLLYTDKLIF	TGTGCTCTTGGGGGCTTTCAACGTACTGGGGGATACCTTTTGTACACCGATAAACTCATCTTT
TRDV1	TRDD3	.	TRDJ1	CALGDSGPVLGDKTDKLIF	TGTGCTCTTGGGGACTCGGGGCCCGTACTGGGGGATAAGACCGATAAACTCATCTTT
TRDV1	TRDD3	few	TRDJ1	CALGELKILRTGGPPTDKLIF	TGTGCTCTTGGGGAACTAAAAATCCTCCGTACTGGGGGCCCACCCACCGATAAACTCATCTTT
TRDV2	.	few	TRDJ1	CACDSWTPLPDTDKLIF	TGTGCCTGTGACAGTTGGACCCCTCTCCCTGACACCGATAAACTCATCTTT
TRDV1	TRDD3	few	TRDJ1	CALGEPKSLQGGGYTDKLIF	TGTGCTCTTGGGGAACCTAAATCCCTACAAGGTGGGGGATACACCGATAAACTCATCTTT
TRDV1	TRDD3	few	TRDJ1	CALGNGYSRGGYGTDKLIF	TGTGCTCTTGGGAACGGGTATTCCCGTGGGGGATACGGCACCGATAAACTCATCTTT
TRDV1	.	.	TRDJ1	CALGEGNPDKLIF	TGTGCTCTTGGGGAAGGCAATCCCGATAAACTCATCTTT
TRDV1	.	few	TRDJ1	CALGEELGAVELTF	TGTGCTCTTGGGGAAGAGTTGGGTGCCGTGGAACTCACCTTT
TRDV1	TRDD3	few	TRDJ1	CALGLLKGTGVTYTDKLIF	TGTGCTCTTGGCCTTCTCAAGGGGACTGGGGTGACGTACACCGATAAACTCATCTTT
TRDV1	.	few	TRDJ1	CALAQSPNTDKLIF	TGTGCTCTTGCCCAGTCCCCTAACACCGATAAACTCATCTTT
TRDV1	.	.	TRDJ1	CALGERWADKLIF	TGTGCTCTTGGGGAAAGGTGGGCCGATAAACTCATCTTT
TRDV1	TRDD3	.	TRDJ1	CALGELSGRGIRDKLIF	TGTGCTCTTGGGGAACTTTCTGGCCGGGGGATACGCGATAAACTCATCTTT
TRDV1	TRDD3	.	TRDJ1	CALGEPPVSYRSRTGGFTDKLIF	TGTGCTCTTGGGGAACCCCCGGTCTCCTACCGTTCCCGTACTGGGGGATTCACCGATAAACTCATCTTT
TRDV1	TRDD3	.	TRDJ1	CALGDRPYWGRTDKLIF	TGTGCTCTTGGGGACCGACCTTACTGGGGCCGTACCGATAAACTCATCTTT
TRDV1	.	few	TRDJ1	CALGELQRPVPKLIF	TGTGCTCTTGGGGAACTCCAACGTCCGGTGCCAAAACTCATCTTT
TRDV1	TRDD3	.	TRDJ1	CALGGPHYPYWGDTDDKLIF	TGTGCTCTTGGGGGTCCCCACTACCCGTACTGGGGGGACACAGACGATAAACTCATCTTT
TRDV1	TRDD3	few	TRDJ1	CALGEGSSVSPVLGDTPTDKLIF	TGTGCTCTTGGGGAAGGTAGCTCAGTGAGTCCCGTACTGGGGGATACCCCCACCGATAAACTCATCTTT
TRDV1	.	.	TRDJ1	CALGPQEWRGFIRRYTDKLIF	TGTGCTCTTGGTCCACAAGAATGGAGAGGGTTTATACGGAGGTACACCGATAAACTCATCTTT
TRDV1	TRDD3	.	TRDJ1	CALGEPPSLTGGYAGKLIF	TGTGCTCTTGGGGAACCCCCTTCCCTGACTGGGGGATACGCGGGGAAACTCATCTTT
TRDV1	TRDD3	few	TRDJ1	CALGELEGDTPEKLIF	TGTGCTCTTGGGGAACTAGAGGGGGATACGCCCGAGAAACTCATCTTT
TRDV1	TRDD2	few	TRDJ1	CALGEDLPRLADTDKLIF	TGTGCTCTTGGGGAAGACCTTCCTAGGTTGGCCGACACCGATAAACTCATCTTT
TRDV1	.	few	TRDJ1	CALGELFKVSYYPTGDTDKLIF	TGTGCTCTTGGGGAACTGTTTAAAGTCTCGTACTACCCCACTGGAGACACCGATAAACTCATCTTT
TRDV1	TRDD3	few	TRDJ1	CALGERPTLGERYTDKLIF	TGTGCTCTTGGGGAACGTCCTACACTGGGGGAGCGGTACACCGATAAACTCATCTTT
TRDV1	TRDD3	few	TRDJ1	CALGELLGGISPPSYTDKLIF	TGTGCTCTTGGGGAACTCCTCGGGGGGATCTCTCCCCCATCGTACACCGATAAACTCATCTTT
TRDV1	TRDD3	.	TRDJ1	CALGEPPPGPGEYWGIRDTDKLIF	TGTGCTCTTGGGGAACCCCCCCCAGGCCCAGGAGAGTACTGGGGGATACGGGACACCGATAAACTCATCTTT
TRDV1	.	.	TRDJ1	CALGALPSRDADKLIF	TGTGCTCTTGGGGCCCTCCCCAGCCGGGATGCCGATAAACTCATCTTT
TRDV1	TRDD3	.	TRDJ1	CALGELGGIGLIF	TGTGCTCTTGGGGAACTAGGGGGGATTGGGCTCATCTTT
TRDV1	.	.	TRDJ1	CALGEPYAGGKGTDTDKLIF	TGTGCTCTTGGGGAACCCTACGCGGGTGGGAAGGGTACCGACACCGATAAACTCATCTTT
TRDV1	.	few	TRDJ1	CALGDPRLDEYTDKLIF	TGTGCTCTTGGGGACCCGCGGCTGGATGAATACACCGATAAACTCATCTTT
TRDV2	TRDD3	few	TRDJ1	CACWDPLGLLGDPGLYTDKLIF	TGTGCCTGTTGGGATCCCCTCGGGTTGCTGGGGGACCCTGGACTTTACACCGATAAACTCATCTTT
TRDV1	.	.	TRDJ2	CALGELTPPPALTAQLFF	TGTGCTCTTGGGGAACTAACCCCACCCCCAGCTTTGACAGCACAACTCTTCTTT
TRDV1	TRDD3	.	TRDJ1	CALGAFLQQYWGIRGADKLIF	TGTGCTCTTGGGGCCTTCCTACAACAGTACTGGGGGATACGGGGGGCCGATAAACTCATCTTT
TRDV1	.	.	TRDJ1	CALGELLCPLRPYTDKLIF	TGTGCTCTTGGGGAACTACTTTGTCCTTTACGGCCGTACACCGATAAACTCATCTTT
TRDV1	TRDD3	few	TRDJ1	CALGELKFRGSTGGDTDKLIF	TGTGCTCTTGGGGAATTAAAATTCCGGGGAAGTACTGGGGGCGACACCGATAAACTCATCTTT
TRDV1	TRDD3	few	TRDJ1	CALGVRDWGIGRYTDKLIF	TGTGCTCTTGGGGTTCGAGACTGGGGGATAGGAAGATACACCGATAAACTCATCTTT
TRDV2	TRDD3	.	TRDJ1	CACDTGAGGSTYTDKLIF	TGTGCCTGTGACACCGGGGCTGGGGGATCGACGTACACCGATAAACTCATCTTT
TRDV1	.	few	TRDJ1	CALGDTLSPFPTSITGDPPSGKLIF	TGTGCTCTTGGGGACACCTTAAGCCCATTTCCTACCTCAATTACTGGGGATCCCCCCTCCGGTAAACTCATCTTT
TRDV1	.	.	TRDJ1	CALGAEPPEPGQTDKLIF	TGTGCTCTTGGGGCAGAACCCCCCGAGCCCGGACAAACCGATAAACTCATCTTT
TRDV1	.	few	TRDJ1	CALGELRTDLEGGGAMGSTDKLIF	TGTGCTCTTGGGGAACTAAGAACGGATTTGGAGGGCGGCGGGGCGATGGGTAGCACCGATAAACTCATCTTT
TRDV1	TRDD3	.	TRDJ1	CALGVTHHLDWGIRVTDKLIF	TGTGCTCTTGGGGTTACCCACCATTTGGACTGGGGGATACGCGTGACGGATAAACTCATCTTT
TRDV2	.	few	TRDJ1	CACVPLGYPSPNRNNDKLIF	TGTGCCTGTGTACCCCTGGGTTACCCCTCACCCAACCGCAATAACGATAAACTCATCTTT
TRDV1	TRDD2	few	TRDJ1	CALGEPRPSFLQYTDKLIF	TGTGCTCTTGGGGAACCCCGCCCTTCCTTCCTCCAGTACACCGATAAACTCATCTTT